This TCR beta chain originates from a study of T cells after yellow fever vaccination. The study, taken as a whole, reports: On re-exposure, the response was weaker but peaked faster, at day 5 versus 15. In post-booster samples, most primary-vaccination clones reappeared (approximately 96% CD4, roughly 88% CD8).

The V gene lost 6 bases and the J gene lost 6 bases, with 14 bases spanning the gap. The CDR3 sequence is 12 residues long. The germline gives CDR1 SQVTM, CDR2 ANQGSEA. This clonotype was picked up a small number of times. Its matching antigen is unknown. TCRdb recomputed calls from the 5' RACE reads with MiXCR, one row per CDR3 protein. The sample carries tens of thousands of distinct CDR3 sequences, 6.5% to 9% recorded once. The V call is TRBV29-1, the J call TRBJ1-2, with D uncertain. The input for sequencing was CD8+ T cells sorted from PBMCs, taken 15 days after the yellow fever booster vaccination. This sequence originates from a young man who received the YFV17D yellow fever vaccine. In DNA, the CDR3 is TGCAGCGTCGCCACCGACGAGCATGGCTACACCTTC. Protein: CSVATDEHGYTF. Full variable domain (remainder filled in from reference TRBV29-1 and TRBJ1-2): SAVISQKPSRDICQRGTSLTIQCQVDSQVTMMFWYRQQPGQSLTLIATANQGSEATYESGFVIDKFPISRPNLTFSTLTVSNMSPEDSSIYLCSVATDEHGYTFGSGTRLTVV.